This record covers a single TCR beta chain. Its specificity is unknown. The conserved final phenylalanine or tryptophan is absent from the CDR3, which likely points to a read error. Because the CDR3's place on the DNA is in doubt, the DNA is left out and the CDR3 is given as listed by TCRdb. Co-extraction of RNA and DNA was performed on roughly 20-34 mg of unsorted bulk tissue. The sample belongs to a study of tumor-infiltrating lymphocytes in primary liver carcinoma. The CDR3 sequence runs 14 residues, both termini included. CDR1 is LGHNA and CDR2 is YSLEER in the germline V gene. A primer matching the constant region was used to make TCR beta cDNA from 500 to 650 ng of total RNA. Slightly modified ARM-PCR, run as three nested multiplex PCR rounds, produced the TCR beta libraries. TRBV1-TRBV30 forward primers paired with a C-beta reverse primer drove the first two PCR rounds, around 10 cycles each. TCRdb itself ran the multiplex PCR reads through MiXCR, one entry per CDR3 protein. This table holds roughly 20,000 distinct CDR3 sequences, nearly 80% found once.

The study, taken as a whole, reports: Tumors reached a significantly greater top-250-clone fraction than blood did (p = 0.039).

The rearrangement joins TRBV4-3 to TRBJ2-1. This TCR was recovered from a woman aged 25 to 45 with primary liver carcinoma and hepatitis B virus infection. The specimen sequenced was liver tumor tissue from sampling region 1. This sample's subset: tumor region T1, superior pole. The CDR3 loop is CANRHIELVNERFL.